At least ten counts were recorded for the clone carrying this T cell receptor beta chain. The CDR3 has 14 residues. The ends were cut back, 4 bases at V and 9 bases at J, with 16 bases in the middle. The V gene's germline CDR1 is SGHAT and CDR2 FQNNGV. This entry belongs to a study of regulatory T cells in long-lasting Graves disease. Described time point: newly diagnosed GD, antithyroid drugs for less than 3 months. After RNA was extracted from PBMCs, the TCR library was made from it. Graves' disease diagnosis was established per American Thyroid Association guidelines. In building TCR beta libraries, iRepertoire HTBI primers were used together with Arm-PCR of CDR3 regions. TCRdb re-analysed the multiplex PCR reads in MiXCR, keeping a single row per CDR3 protein. The table records some 340,000 distinct CDR3 sequences, 12% of them present only once. These data are also associated with another study on T cells in Graves' hyperthyroidism and ophthalmopathy.

This sequence originates from a woman aged 18-29 years with Graves disease. V usage is TRBV11-2 and J usage is TRBJ2-1; D is possibly TRBD2 (6 bases). Specimen: peripheral blood mononuclear cells (PBMCs), collected at new diagnosis, from a patient treated with antithyroid drugs. As DNA, the CDR3 is TGTGCCAGCAGCTCGCTTGACCGGGGGACTGAGCAGTTCTTC. Its translation is CASSSLDRGTEQFF.